Following are 29 T cell receptor beta chains from one sample sequenced in a study of T cell repertoires in cytomegalovirus infection. TCRdb passed the reads through MiXCR, listing each CDR3 protein once. The sample consists of 500,000 to 600,000 distinct CDR3 sequences, 16% of them appearing once. Sample: CD8+ T cells from PBMCs. The receptors stem from a human donor in good health (CMV status not recorded). Some clones in this sample may be carry-over from other donors' samples.

This clonotype has ten or more counts. The genes are TRBV19 and TRBJ2-2, with TRBD1 as a possible D gene (6 bases). Germline CDR1 is LNHDA and CDR2 is SQIVND (reference sequence). CDR3 size: 17 residues. V was trimmed by 4 bases and J by 2 bases, leaving 17 bases between them. The CDR3 reads CASSTQRDTVNTGELFF. In DNA form, the CDR3 reads TGTGCCAGTAGTACTCAACGGGACACCGTCAACACCGGGGAGCTGTTTTTT.

This clonotype was counted between two and nine times. The V call is TRBV7-3, the J call TRBJ1-1; TRBD1 might be the D (5 bases). The CDR3 has 13 amino acids. The germline gives CDR1 SGHTA, CDR2 FQGTGA. Trimming removed 5 bases from V and 8 bases from J, with 15 bases in between. This chain's CDR3 is CASSPGAGREAFF. The CDR3 nucleotides are TGTGCCAGCAGCCCCGGGGCAGGACGGGAAGCTTTCTTT.

The sample holds a few counts of this clonotype. This chain joins TRBV15 and TRBJ2-7; 11 bases line up with TRBD2. CDR3 length: 16 residues. Trimming removed 0 bases from V and 3 bases from J; junction bases left unmatched: 4. From germline, CDR1 is LNHNV and CDR2 YYDKDF (reference sequence). The CDR3 DNA follows: TGTGCCACCAGCAGAGATCTAGGGACTAGCGGCTACGAGCAGTACTTC. It translates to CATSRDLGTSGYEQYF.

The chain joins TRBV9 to TRBJ1-1, with a tentative D call TRBD1 (5 bases). The CDR3 runs to 14 residues. Germline V CDR1 and CDR2: SGDLS, YYNGEE. Trimming left V 3 bases short and J 13 bases short, with 22 bases between. The CDR3 DNA reads as TGTGCCAGCAGCGCAACCGACAGTGGCGCTGAATATTTCTTT. It is translated as CASSATDSGAEYFF.

The DNA of the CDR3 is TGTGCCAGCAGCGTAGCACAGAGCACAGATACGCAGTATTTT. This codes for CASSVAQSTDTQYF. The chain joins TRBV9 to TRBJ2-3; D unresolved. V lost 0 bases, J lost 0 bases, and 5 bases lay in between. The CDR3 has 14 residues. CDR1 and CDR2 (germline): SGDLS, YYNGEE.

This clonotype was found many times. CDR3 nucleotide sequence: TGTGCCAGCAGCTTAGCATCGGAGGGGGTGGGAGATACGCAGTATTTT. This codes for CASSLASEGVGDTQYF. The chain couples TRBV7-8 to TRBJ2-3; D is tentatively TRBD1 or TRBD2 (6 bases each). Germline V CDR1 and CDR2: SGHVS, FQNEAQ. The CDR3 sequence is 16 residues long. V was cut by 0 bases and J by 5 bases, with 15 bases left in between. The full variable domain, completed using reference TRBV7-8 and TRBJ2-3, is GAGVSQSPRYKVAKRGQDVALRCDPISGHVSLFWYQQALGQGPEFLTYFQNEAQLDKSGLPSDRFFAERPEGSVSTLKIQRTQQEDSAVYLCASSLASEGVGDTQYFGPGTRLTVL.

The sample holds many counts of this clonotype. This chain links TRBV7-8 with TRBJ2-2, with D hard to call. Germline lookup yields CDR1 SGHVS and CDR2 FQNEAQ. V dropped 5 bases and J dropped 7 bases, with 11 bases sitting between them. The CDR3 contains 13 residues. The CDR3 loop is CASSLLEDGELFF. The CDR3, as DNA: TGTGCCAGCAGCCTACTTGAGGACGGGGAGCTGTTTTTT.

This clonotype showed up just a few times. The chain joins TRBV29-1 to TRBJ1-2; perhaps TRBD1 as D (5 bases). Per germline, CDR1 SQVTM and CDR2 ANQGSEA. Deletions cut 3 bases from V and 0 bases from J, with 23 bases between. This CDR3 spans 18 amino acids. The CDR3 DNA is TGCAGCGTTGAGGTTCGGGTGTCGAGAGGGGAAACTAACTATGGCTACACCTTC. It yields the protein CSVEVRVSRGETNYGYTF.

The sample holds many counts of this clonotype. The chain joins TRBV12-3 or TRBV12-4 to TRBJ1-1; 8 nucleotides agree with TRBD1. This CDR3 spans 16 amino acids. Trimming removed 3 bases from V and 3 bases from J; junction bases left unmatched: 9. The CDR3 region has the DNA TGTGCCAGCAGTTTTTATCCAGGGACAGGAGACACTGAAGCTTTCTTT. Residues: CASSFYPGTGDTEAFF.

The chain recombines TRBV4-2 with TRBJ1-5, with unresolved D. V gave up 3 bases and J gave up 6 bases, with 6 bases separating them. The germline CDR1 and CDR2 sequences are LGHNA and YNFKEQ. The CDR3 is made up of 12 amino acids. CDR3 protein: CASSHQSQPQHF. DNA of the CDR3: TGTGCCAGCAGCCACCAAAGTCAGCCCCAGCATTTT.

This clonotype was observed a handful of times. The genes are TRBV7-9 and TRBJ2-1; the D gene is possibly TRBD1 (5 bases). CDR3 length: 17 residues. The ends were cut back, 1 base at V and 3 bases at J, with 16 bases in the middle. CDR1 is SEHNR and CDR2 is FQNEAQ in the germline V gene (reference sequence). The DNA for the CDR3 is TGTGCCAGCAGCTTAGGTAACGCAGGGCCACGCTACAATGAGCAGTTCTTC. Translated: CASSLGNAGPRYNEQFF.

This chain uses TRBV2 with TRBJ2-5, with 12 positions matching TRBD2. This CDR3 has 17 residues. Looked up from germline, CDR1 is SNHLY and CDR2 is FYNNEI. The J segment lost 2 bases and the V segment lost 4 bases, leaving 8 bases of the junction unmatched. CDR3 coding DNA: TGTGCCAGCAGTGCGTCGACCGGACTAGCGGGGCAAGAGACCCAGTACTTC. It translates to CASSASTGLAGQETQYF.

This sequence joins TRBV11-2 and TRBJ1-2; D remains unclear. The ends were cut back, 5 bases at V and 8 bases at J, with 15 bases in the middle. This CDR3 has 13 amino acids. Germline-derived CDR1 and CDR2 are SGHAT and FQNNGV. The CDR3 spells CASSLGITWGYTF. CDR3 coding DNA: TGTGCCAGCAGCCTCGGGATCACCTGGGGCTACACCTTC.

This chain links TRBV7-6 with TRBJ2-1; 7 bases match TRBD2. J was trimmed by 7 bases and V by 4 bases; bases with no gene match: 4. The CDR3 sequence is 13 residues long. The V gene's germline CDR1 is SGHVS and CDR2 FNYEAQ. The CDR3 bases are TGTGCCAGCAGCTCGGGACTACCTAATGAGCAGTTCTTC. It translates to CASSSGLPNEQFF.

This clonotype turned up a few times. V gene TRBV6-5 combines with J gene TRBJ2-7, with a possible D match to TRBD2 (7 bases). Germline-derived CDR1 and CDR2 are MNHEY and SVGAGI. The CDR3 has 15 amino acids. Trimming removed 2 bases at V and 6 bases at J, with 17 bases between. CDR3 nucleotides: TGTGCCAGCAGTTACCCGAGAGGGAGGGGGTTCGAGCAGTACTTC. Its protein is CASSYPRGRGFEQYF.

The rearrangement links TRBV5-5 to TRBJ2-5, with D maybe TRBD1 (5 bases). The germline V gene encodes CDR1 SGHKS and CDR2 YYEKEE (reference sequence). V lost 1 base to trimming and J lost 4 bases, with 11 bases between them. This CDR3 comprises 14 residues. The CDR3 nucleotides read TGTGCCAGCAGCTTGCGCCCGCAGGGAGAGACCCAGTACTTC. It encodes CASSLRPQGETQYF.

This clonotype was seen ten or more times. The V gene is TRBV7-3, the J gene TRBJ1-3; no firm D call. Trimming removed 2 bases at V and 0 bases at J, with 17 bases between. CDR1 SGHTA and CDR2 FQGTGA come from the germline V gene. The CDR3 extends over 18 amino acids. The CDR3 loop is CASSLSGPELLSGNTIYF. As DNA, the CDR3 is TGTGCCAGCAGCTTATCTGGGCCGGAACTACTCTCTGGAAACACCATATATTTT.

The V call is TRBV12-3 or TRBV12-4, the J call TRBJ2-7; a weak D match, TRBD2 (6 bases). The V end was cut by 0 bases, the J end by 7 bases, with 16 bases between. The CDR3 is made up of 15 amino acids. CDR3 DNA sequence: TGTGCCAGCAGTTTAGCGGCGCTAGCGTCGGGTGAGCAGTACTTC. The encoded protein is CASSLAALASGEQYF.

The V and J genes are TRBV6-2 or TRBV6-3 and TRBJ1-4; D is undetermined. Germline V CDR1 and CDR2: MNHEY, SVGEGT. The CDR3 is made up of 16 amino acids. Trimming took 6 bases from V and 3 from J, leaving 17 bases between them. Here the CDR3 reads CASSSGPWRANEKLFF. The CDR3 region has the DNA TGTGCCAGCAGCTCCGGACCCTGGAGGGCTAATGAAAAACTGTTTTTT.

This clonotype has at least ten counts. V and J are TRBV28 and TRBJ2-3; tentatively, D is TRBD2 (6 bases). Looked up from germline, CDR1 is MDHEN and CDR2 is SYDVKM. V was shortened by 1 base and J by 5 bases, with 19 bases between the two germline ends. This CDR3 region has 17 residues. The CDR3 DNA is TGTGCCAGCAGTTTATTCTTATTAGCGGAGGAGAGAGATACGCAGTATTTT. Translated, it gives CASSLFLLAEERDTQYF.

In its sample, this clonotype was seen many times. V and J are TRBV29-1 and TRBJ2-4; D not certain. Trimming cost V 6 bases and J 2 bases, with 17 bases left between them. Germline V gives CDR1 SQVTM, CDR2 ANQGSEA. The CDR3 totals 15 residues. The CDR3, as DNA: TGCAGCGTCATGCCGGCCACTGAATCCAAAAACATTCAGTACTTC. Translation: CSVMPATESKNIQYF.

This chain links TRBV2 with TRBJ2-1; tentative D call: TRBD2 (6 bases). CDR3 size: 19 residues. Germline V gives CDR1 SNHLY, CDR2 FYNNEI. V was pared by 2 bases and J by 2 bases, with 22 bases between. This CDR3 is CASSEPRETGKGPYNEQFF. The DNA of the CDR3 is TGTGCCAGCAGTGAACCCCGGGAGACTGGAAAAGGGCCCTACAATGAGCAGTTCTTC.

The chain is built from TRBV27 and TRBJ2-1, with TRBD2 matching over 7 bases. V gave up 4 bases and J gave up 6 bases; unmatched junction bases: 6. The CDR3 length is 14 residues. CDR1 MNHEY and CDR2 SMNVEV come from the germline V gene (reference sequence). CDR3 sequence reads: CASSWRAGINEQFF. For the CDR3, the DNA is TGTGCCAGCAGTTGGAGAGCGGGGATCAATGAGCAGTTCTTC.

This clonotype was seen repeatedly, ten times or more. V is TRBV2 and J is TRBJ2-7; D perhaps matches TRBD1 (5 bases). The length of the CDR3 is 13 residues. V lost 6 bases, J lost 3 bases, and 12 bases lay in between. Germline loops: CDR1 SNHLY, CDR2 FYNNEI. CDR3 nucleotides: TGTGCCAGCAGCCCTGGGGCCTACTACGAGCAGTACTTC. This encodes CASSPGAYYEQYF.

This chain joins TRBV4-2 and TRBJ2-1; 9 bases map to TRBD2. The CDR3 runs to 15 residues. Germline CDR1 is LGHNA and CDR2 is YNFKEQ. With 4 bases clipped from V and 8 bases from J, the junction kept 9 bases outside the gene matches. CDR3 nucleotides: TGTGCCAGCAGCCCCGCATTTAGCGGGAGCTATGAGCAGTTCTTC. It encodes CASSPAFSGSYEQFF.

The sample holds many counts of this clonotype. V and J are TRBV12-3 or TRBV12-4 and TRBJ2-2, with 7 nucleotides matching TRBD2. With 6 bases clipped from V and 4 bases from J, the junction kept 11 bases outside the gene matches. CDR3 length equals 16 residues. The CDR3: CASRTPGLVGTGELFF. DNA for the CDR3: TGTGCCAGCAGGACCCCTGGACTAGTTGGCACCGGGGAGCTGTTTTTT.

At least ten counts were recorded for this clonotype. The V and J genes are TRBV7-9 and TRBJ2-1, with TRBD2 identical over 13 bases. This CDR3 region has 16 residues. Germline values: CDR1 SEHNR, CDR2 FQNEAQ (reference sequence). V was clipped by 4 bases and J by 8 bases; unmatched bases: 8. The CDR3 reads CASSSGTSGIRYEQFF. In DNA, the CDR3 is TGTGCCAGCAGCTCCGGGACTAGCGGGATTAGATATGAGCAGTTCTTC. Full variable domain (rest looked up from reference TRBV7-9 and TRBJ2-1): DTGVSQNPRHKITKRGQNVTFRCDPISEHNRLYWYRQTLGQGPEFLTYFQNEAQLEKSRLLSDRFSAERPKGSFSTLEIQRTEQGDSAMYLCASSSGTSGIRYEQFFGPGTRLTVL.

The sample holds one count of this clonotype. The junction does not match germline at one end; this may be a read error. The chain recombines TRBV10-3 with TRBJ1-3, with a weak D call TRBD1 (5 bases). The CDR3 totals 15 residues. From germline, CDR1 is ENHRY and CDR2 SYGVKD. CDR3 DNA sequence: TGTGCCATCAGGACTCCGACAGTCTCTGGAAACAACATATATTTT. This translates into CAIRTPTVSGNNIYF.

This chain uses TRBV19 with TRBJ1-1; perhaps TRBD1 as D (6 bases). The germline V gene encodes CDR1 LNHDA and CDR2 SQIVND (reference sequence). Trimming took off 3 bases at V and 6 bases at J, with 11 bases between the two ends. The CDR3 covers 13 residues. CDR3 DNA: TGTGCCAGTAGTATGGAGGGGGGGGCTGAAGCTTTCTTT. The encoded protein is CASSMEGGAEAFF.